This T cell receptor (beta chain) was identified in a study of blood T cell repertoires in COVID-19 (dated by TCRdb to about 2020). Describing the broader study: Samples from collaborators originated in the United States, Italy and Spain and spanned both the acute and convalescent phases of COVID-19. The repertoires were made available in a free public database intended to serve as a resource for research on the immune response to SARS-CoV-2. HLA class I and class II types, where available, came from metadata supplied by the sample provider rather than from assay-based typing. Nearly every sample came with metadata listing a de-identified subject ID, COVID-19 status, age in years and sex. The material from the prospective study consisted of cDNA or gDNA derived from T cells, B-cell-depleted T cells, or PBMCs. The samples were drawn from the first 160 participants of the ongoing ImmuneRACE study and from 1,254 subjects provided by 6 global collaborators. The dataset comprised deeply sampled blood TCRbeta repertoires from subjects exposed to, actively infected with, or recovered from COVID-19.

Cut back by 9 bases and 4 bases, the V and J ends lie 18 bases apart. The CDR3 starts with the cysteine, ends with the phenylalanine, and has 14 residues. Only the CDR3 DNA stays, 42 bases, in frame from base 1. Per the germline V gene, SNHLY is the CDR1 and FYNNEI is the CDR2. The paper as a whole reports these results and caveats: The quantity of clinical and demographic metadata differed by source and by participant and was supplied without curation.

The immunoSEQ Assay, a bias-controlled multiplex PCR, was used to amplify TCRbeta CDR3 regions from genomic DNA. The study's processing was this. Within the assay, amplification of reference gene primers was used to estimate how many nucleated cells each sample contained. To quantify the absolute abundance of each unique TCRbeta CDR3 rearrangement, sequence reads were collapsed and filtered. For each sample, productive Simpson clonality was calculated by taking the square root of Simpson's diversity index across productive rearrangements. The table comes from immuneACCESS by way of TCRdb, which keeps in-frame sequences with V and J called. Part of the clones is missing from these tables; in studies checked, under half for an unresolved V gene and the rest for unknown reasons. That table supplies the V and J calls and clone size; D and trimming were determined from the DNA. In this sample the table shows over 250,000 clones, over 75% of which occur a single time. The ten largest account for 9.5% to 11% of the sample.

As for this clone: Its antigen has not been determined. Base qualities are not recorded, but no much larger clone differs from it by a single base.

Collaborating institutions collected whole blood in K2EDTA tubes following their own protocols. For TCRbeta analysis, collaborator samples were shipped as frozen whole blood, as isolated PBMCs, or as DNA extracted from either sample type. This sequence was found in a woman in her 70s with acute or convalescent COVID-19. Sequencing used peripheral blood. Recombination joined TRBV2 with TRBJ2-5, with a tentative D gene TRBD2 over 6 matching bases. The DNA is TGTGCCAGTGTCGAAGGCGGGGTCGGAGAGACCCAGTACTTC. Its amino acids are CASVEGGVGETQYF.